The 28 T cell receptor beta chains in this list originate from one sample, sequenced in a study of cytomegalovirus exposure and HLA in healthy donors. PCR employed 60 Vbeta and 13 Jbeta primers. TCRdb keeps only in-frame clones here, not all; method: immunoSEQ multiplex PCR. The table shows roughly 150,000 clones, with 80% to 90% occurring only once. The sequenced sample consisted of PBMCs. These TCRs come from a man aged 25-40 years in good health and CMV-seropositive.

The chain combines TRBV5-1 with TRBJ2-2; no clear D gene. The germline V gene encodes CDR1 SGHRS and CDR2 YFSETQ. This CDR3 has 14 residues. The V end was cut by 0 bases, the J end by 1 base, with 4 bases between. The CDR3 DNA follows: TGCGCCAGCAGCTTGGGAGGGAACACCGGGGAGCTGTTTTTT. Translation: CASSLGGNTGELFF.

The chain combines TRBV27 with TRBJ1-2, with no clear D. CDR1 is MNHEY and CDR2 is SMNVEV in the germline V gene (reference sequence). The V end lost 8 bases, the J end lost 5 bases, and 15 bases lay between the germline ends. The CDR3 is made up of 13 amino acids. This CDR3 reads CASGPMWAYGYTF. As DNA, the CDR3 is TGTGCCAGCGGGCCTATGTGGGCTTATGGCTACACCTTC.

The chain is built from TRBV18 and TRBJ2-3; 11 nucleotides align to TRBD2. The CDR3 runs 17 residues. Trimming took 5 bases from V and 4 from J; bases not matched to a gene: 11. In germline, CDR1 is KGHSH, CDR2 LQKENI. The CDR3 reads CASSALPGLAEADTQYF. CDR3 DNA: TGTGCCAGCTCAGCACTACCGGGACTAGCGGAAGCAGATACGCAGTATTTT.

The chain links TRBV27 to TRBJ2-1, with TRBD2 matching 8 bases. The germline V gene encodes CDR1 MNHEY and CDR2 SMNVEV (reference sequence). The CDR3 consists of 16 residues. Trimming removed 5 bases from V and 8 bases from J; junction bases left unmatched: 14. The CDR3 loop is CASSTLSAGATYEQFF. CDR3 bases: TGTGCCAGCAGTACCCTTTCAGCGGGAGCAACGTATGAGCAGTTCTTC.

The CDR3 region is CASSLRIVRGPDTQYF. In nucleotides, the CDR3 is TGTGCCAGCAGCTTAAGGATCGTAAGGGGGCCGGATACGCAGTATTTT. The chain links TRBV11-3 to TRBJ2-3; 7 bases line up with TRBD1. This CDR3 spans 16 amino acids. Germline CDR1 reads SGHNT; CDR2 reads YENEEA. The junction had 11 bases not matched to a gene; V was cut back by 2 bases and J by 6 bases.

This clone was seen a handful of times. At one boundary the junction diverges from the germline segment, which might be a read error. This rearrangement joins TRBV19 to TRBJ2-4, with a tentative D call TRBD1 (6 bases). Germline V gene sequence: CDR1 LNHDA, CDR2 SQIVND (reference sequence). CDR3 length: 15 residues. Here the CDR3 reads CASRGVIRGLNIQYF. CDR3 coding DNA: TGTGCAAGTAGAGGTGTTATCAGGGGCTTAAACATTCAGTACTTC.

The CDR3 coding sequence is TGTGCCAGTAGTACAAGAGGACAGGGGACGGATGGCTACACCTTC. Amino acid sequence: CASSTRGQGTDGYTF. The V gene is TRBV19, the J gene TRBJ1-2; 9 bases agree with TRBD1. Germline assignment: CDR1 LNHDA and CDR2 SQIVND (reference sequence). V was clipped by 4 bases and J by 6 bases; unmatched bases: 9. CDR3 length: 15 amino acids.

This clone was seen only once. Other DNA sequences in the same sample also yield this CDR3. The chain uses TRBV30 and TRBJ2-3, with D possibly matching TRBD2 (5 bases). With 3 bases removed from V and 0 bases from J, the gap between germline ends came to 10 bases. The CDR3 totals 14 residues. Germline loops: CDR1 GTSNPN, CDR2 SVGIG (reference sequence). The CDR3 reads CAWSRGSSTDTQYF. In DNA, the CDR3 is TGTGCCTGGAGCAGAGGGTCTAGCACAGATACGCAGTATTTT.

The chain links TRBV5-4 to TRBJ2-3, with 9 bases aligning to TRBD1. Germline assignment: CDR1 SGHNT and CDR2 YYREEE (reference sequence). Unmatched junction bases numbered 9, after V lost 7 bases and J lost 3 bases. The CDR3 totals 15 residues. The CDR3 region is CASGASGTGTDTQYF. The CDR3 bases are TGTGCCAGCGGCGCCTCCGGGACAGGGACAGATACGCAGTATTTT.

The V and J genes are TRBV7-3 and TRBJ2-7; D is possibly TRBD2 (5 bases). CDR1 is SGHTA, CDR2 FQGTGA, per germline. The CDR3 loop spans 13 amino acids. V shed 4 bases and J shed 0 bases, with 7 bases lying between them. The CDR3 bases are TGTGCCAGCAGCTCGACTAACTCCTACGAGCAGTACTTC. This sequence encodes CASSSTNSYEQYF.

The chain uses TRBV25-1 and TRBJ1-2; D uncertain. The CDR3 covers 15 residues. V lost 0 bases and J 2 bases, leaving 10 bases between the germline ends. CDR1 is MGHDK, CDR2 SYGVNS, per germline. The CDR3 sequence is CASSEYGGSNYGYTF. The CDR3 region has the DNA TGTGCCAGCAGTGAATATGGCGGCAGCAACTATGGCTACACCTTC.

The J gene is TRBJ2-1, the V gene TRBV10-3, with a weak D call TRBD1 (5 bases). The CDR3 extends over 14 amino acids. Germline CDR1 reads ENHRY; CDR2 reads SYGVKD. V was cut by 5 bases and J by 4 bases, with 12 bases left in between. The CDR3 DNA reads TGTGCCATCAGTCGAGACAGCTCTTACAATGAGCAGTTCTTC. Amino acid sequence: CAISRDSSYNEQFF.

The J gene is TRBJ2-5, the V gene TRBV4-1; 7 nucleotides agree with TRBD2. The germline CDR1 and CDR2 sequences are MGHRA and YSYEKL. V shed 1 base and J 4 bases; nucleotides not matched to a gene: 9. This CDR3 comprises 16 residues. CDR3 loop: CASSQVGGSGGETQYF. Written as DNA, the CDR3 is TGCGCCAGCAGCCAAGTAGGCGGGAGCGGAGGAGAGACCCAGTACTTC.

The CDR3 coding sequence is TGCGCCAGCAGCTTGACGGCTAGCGGGAGTATAGATACGCAGTATTTT. It is translated as CASSLTASGSIDTQYF. The chain has TRBV5-1 and TRBJ2-3; TRBD2 matches at 10 bases. This CDR3 spans 16 amino acids. The germline CDR1 and CDR2 sequences are SGHRS and YFSETQ. Trimming removed 1 base from V and 5 bases from J; junction bases left unmatched: 7. Full variable domain (missing parts from reference TRBV5-1 and TRBJ2-3): KAGVTQTPRYLIKTRGQQVTLSCSPISGHRSVSWYQQTPGQGLQFLFEYFSETQRNKGNFPGRFSGRQFSNSRSEMNVSTLELGDSALYLCASSLTASGSIDTQYFGPGTRLTVL.

The V gene is TRBV15, the J gene TRBJ2-1; 12 nucleotides align to TRBD1. Germline assignment: CDR1 LNHNV and CDR2 YYDKDF (reference sequence). After removal of 5 bases from V and 1 base from J, the junction contained 3 bases not matched to a gene. The CDR3 spans 16 residues. The CDR3 region has the DNA TGTGCCACCAGCCTGGGACAGGGGGCGTCCTACAATGAGCAGTTCTTC. Translated: CATSLGQGASYNEQFF.

This chain links TRBV6-4 with TRBJ2-6; TRBD2 might be the D (6 bases). In germline, CDR1 is MRHNA, CDR2 SNTAGT. The CDR3 totals 17 residues. V lost 7 bases and J 0 bases, leaving 16 bases between the germline ends. Written as DNA, the CDR3 is TGTGCCAGCATCCCGGGGGACCCTAGCTCTGGGGCCAACGTCCTGACTTTC. As protein: CASIPGDPSSGANVLTF.

V and J are TRBV7-9 and TRBJ2-1, with D perhaps TRBD1 (6 bases). The germline V gene encodes CDR1 SEHNR and CDR2 FQNEAQ (reference sequence). CDR3 length: 14 residues. The V end was cut by 3 bases, the J end by 4 bases, with 10 bases between. In nucleotides, the CDR3 is TGTGCCAGCAGCTTTTGGACAGAATACAATGAGCAGTTCTTC. Translating it yields CASSFWTEYNEQFF.

The chain couples TRBV10-3 to TRBJ2-1, with 8 bases lining up with TRBD2. This CDR3 comprises 15 residues. Trimming removed 2 bases from V and 6 bases from J; junction bases left unmatched: 6. CDR1 ENHRY and CDR2 SYGVKD come from the germline V gene. This chain's CDR3 is CAISEAGGFGNEQFF. The CDR3 DNA reads TGTGCCATCAGTGAGGCGGGAGGCTTTGGCAATGAGCAGTTCTTC.

This clone was counted once. This chain connects TRBV6-5 to TRBJ2-7, with D perhaps matching TRBD2 (5 bases). From germline, CDR1 is MNHEY and CDR2 SVGAGI. The CDR3 is made up of 14 amino acids. With 2 bases removed from V and 7 bases from J, the gap between germline ends came to 15 bases. The CDR3 loop is CASSYRDGVGEQYF. The CDR3 DNA follows: TGTGCCAGCAGTTACCGTGACGGGGTGGGAGAGCAGTACTTC.

The chain has TRBV4-3 and TRBJ1-6; D is unresolved. Germline V gene sequence: CDR1 LGHNA, CDR2 YSLEER. Trimming shortened V by 0 bases and J by 3 bases, and 9 bases separated the two germline ends. This CDR3 is built from 16 residues. The CDR3 nucleotides read TGCGCCAGCAGCCAAGAATCGACAAGCTATAATTCACCCCTCCACTTT. Its translation is CASSQESTSYNSPLHF.

The chain's CDR3 is CASSSGAGSYNEQFF. CDR3 in DNA: TGTGCCAGTAGTAGTGGAGCGGGATCGTACAATGAGCAGTTCTTC. The J gene is TRBJ2-1, the V gene TRBV19, with TRBD2 matching over 7 bases. CDR1 is LNHDA, CDR2 SQIVND, per germline (reference sequence). Trimming removed 4 bases from V and 4 bases from J; junction bases left unmatched: 7. CDR3 length: 15 amino acids.

This chain links TRBV2 with TRBJ2-1; tentatively, D is TRBD1 (6 bases). Deletions cut 6 bases from V and 6 bases from J, with 15 bases between. CDR3 length: 14 residues. Per germline, CDR1 SNHLY and CDR2 FYNNEI. The CDR3 loop reads CASRRSGTSNEQFF. The DNA of the CDR3 is TGTGCCAGCAGGAGATCCGGGACATCCAATGAGCAGTTCTTC.

This chain connects TRBV7-9 to TRBJ1-3; the D gene is possibly TRBD1 (5 bases). Germline values: CDR1 SEHNR, CDR2 FQNEAQ (reference sequence). V lost 8 bases to trimming and J lost 2 bases, with 13 bases between them. The CDR3 is made up of 14 amino acids. The CDR3: CASEGVEPGNTIYF. CDR3 in DNA: TGTGCCAGCGAAGGGGTCGAACCTGGAAACACCATATATTTT.

The gene calls are TRBV4-2 and TRBJ2-5; 9 bases are a match to TRBD1. Germline assignment: CDR1 LGHNA and CDR2 YNFKEQ. The CDR3 totals 16 residues. V was clipped by 4 bases and J by 4 bases; unmatched bases: 10. The chain's CDR3 is CASSPKRDRDRETQYF. Here the CDR3 DNA reads TGTGCCAGCAGCCCTAAACGGGACAGGGATCGAGAGACCCAGTACTTC.

The rearrangement uses TRBV7-2 and TRBJ2-7, with 8 bases lining up with TRBD1. The V gene end was trimmed by 2 bases and the J gene end by 6 bases; junction bases not matched to a gene: 9. CDR3 length: 15 residues. Germline values: CDR1 SGHTA, CDR2 FQGNSA. The CDR3 sequence: CASSLYQGAPSEQYF. For the CDR3, the DNA is TGTGCCAGCAGCTTATATCAGGGGGCGCCCTCCGAGCAGTACTTC.

This clone was observed a handful of times. The chain has TRBV19 and TRBJ1-1, with D perhaps TRBD1 (6 bases). The ends were cut back, 5 bases at V and 3 bases at J, with 19 bases in the middle. The CDR3 loop spans 16 amino acids. Germline assignment: CDR1 LNHDA and CDR2 SQIVND (reference sequence). CDR3 nucleotides: TGTGCCAGTAGTCCTAGATCGAAACAGGGTTACACTGAAGCTTTCTTT. It encodes CASSPRSKQGYTEAFF.

The V gene is TRBV4-1, the J gene TRBJ2-4, with unresolved D. The CDR3 has 14 residues. V was trimmed by 1 base and J by 2 bases, leaving 6 bases between them. Germline V gene sequence: CDR1 MGHRA, CDR2 YSYEKL. The chain's CDR3 is CASSQVGTKNIQYF. CDR3 nucleotides: TGCGCCAGCAGCCAAGTCGGTACCAAAAACATTCAGTACTTC.

This clone was detected a few times. The rearrangement uses TRBV4-2 and TRBJ2-6; no firm D call. CDR3 length equals 15 residues. The V and J ends lost 6 bases and 0 bases respectively, with 9 bases between them. From germline, CDR1 is LGHNA and CDR2 YNFKEQ. The CDR3 protein is CASSYDFSGANVLTF. The CDR3 bases are TGTGCCAGCAGTTATGACTTCTCTGGGGCCAACGTCCTGACTTTC.